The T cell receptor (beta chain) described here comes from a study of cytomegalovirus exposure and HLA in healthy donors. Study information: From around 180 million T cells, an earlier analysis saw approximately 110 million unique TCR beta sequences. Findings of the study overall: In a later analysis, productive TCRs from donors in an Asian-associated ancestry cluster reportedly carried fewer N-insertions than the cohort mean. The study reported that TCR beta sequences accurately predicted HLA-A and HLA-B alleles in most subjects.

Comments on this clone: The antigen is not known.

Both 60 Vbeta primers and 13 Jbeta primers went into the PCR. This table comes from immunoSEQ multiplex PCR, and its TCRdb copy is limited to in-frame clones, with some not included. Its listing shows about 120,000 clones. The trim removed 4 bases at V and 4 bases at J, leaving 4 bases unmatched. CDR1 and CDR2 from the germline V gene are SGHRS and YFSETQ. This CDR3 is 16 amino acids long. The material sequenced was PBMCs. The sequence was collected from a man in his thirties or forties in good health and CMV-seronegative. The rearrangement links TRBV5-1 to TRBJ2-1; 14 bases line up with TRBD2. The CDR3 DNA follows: TGCGCCAGCAGCATCGGACTAGCGGGGGGTTACAATGAGCAGTTCTTC. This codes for CASSIGLAGGYNEQFF.